This TCR beta chain came from a study of shared clonotypes between healthy human individuals. Study-level points and caveats: Blood alone was sampled, and tissue repertoires likely differ. With a handful of donors compared, 4.5% to 6.5% of naive CD4 clonotypes were shared.

Germline CDR1 and CDR2: LNHDA and SQIVND (reference sequence). Germline trimming cut 5 bases from V and 6 bases from J; bases unmatched to any gene: 7. The CDR3 is 16 residues long. About this clone: Antigen: not known.

Generated by immunoSEQ multiplex PCR, the TCRdb table keeps only in-frame clones and is missing some. The sample includes 600,000 to 700,000 clones, around 73% seen only once; the top ten take roughly 2%. V is TRBV19 and J is TRBJ2-1; 13 bases agree with TRBD2. This clonotype was sampled from a woman aged 25 to 39 in good health. The sequenced sample was memory CD4+ T cells sorted from blood. Documented subset: CD45RA-negative fraction. This CDR3 reads CASSGLAGAHRNEQFF. In DNA form, the CDR3 reads TGTGCCAGTAGTGGACTAGCGGGAGCGCACCGCAATGAGCAGTTCTTC. The full variable domain, completed using reference TRBV19 and TRBJ2-1, is DGGITQSPKYLFRKEGQNVTLSCEQNLNHDAMYWYRQDPGQGLRLIYYSQIVNDFQKGDIAEGYSVSREKKESFPLTVTSAQKNPTAFYLCASSGLAGAHRNEQFFGPGTRLTVL.